These 3 T cell receptor beta chains were sequenced from one sample in a study of T cell repertoires in cytomegalovirus infection. A single record per CDR3 protein comes from TCRdb applying MiXCR to the reads. The sample has about 530,000 distinct CDR3 sequences, 26% seen once. Sequenced: PBMCs. These TCRs come from a human donor in good health (CMV status not recorded). Some clones in this sample may be carry-over from other donors' samples.

This sequence joins TRBV7-2 and TRBJ2-1, with TRBD2 matching 11 bases. The CDR3 spans 17 residues. V lost 1 base and J lost 4; bases outside the gene matches: 6. The germline gives CDR1 SGHTA, CDR2 FQGNSA. The CDR3 DNA sequence: TGTGCCAGCAGCTTAGGCGTAGCGGGAGGGCCGTACAATGAGCAGTTCTTC. Its translation is CASSLGVAGGPYNEQFF.

J is TRBJ1-1 and V is TRBV2; tentatively, D is TRBD1 (6 bases). The CDR3 spans 13 residues. Germline V gene lookup returns CDR1 SNHLY and CDR2 FYNNEI. Trimming left V 10 bases short and J 0 bases short, with 12 bases between. The CDR3 nucleotides are TGTGCCACATACAGGGAAGTGAACACTGAAGCTTTCTTT. It yields the protein CATYREVNTEAFF. The full variable domain, with the rest looked up from reference TRBV2 and TRBJ1-1, is EPEVTQTPSHQVTQMGQEVILRCVPISNHLYFYWYRQILGQKVEFLVSFYNNEISEKSEIFDDQFSVERPDGSNFTLKIRSTKLEDSAMYFCATYREVNTEAFFGQGTRLTVV.

This clonotype was picked up many times. The V gene is TRBV7-2, the J gene TRBJ2-5; the match to TRBD2 covers 8 bases. Looked up from germline, CDR1 is SGHTA and CDR2 is FQGNSA. This CDR3 is built from 15 residues. Germline trimming cut 5 bases from V and 4 bases from J; bases unmatched to any gene: 9. The CDR3 sequence: CASSDRGGGRETQYF. The CDR3 DNA is TGTGCCAGCAGCGACCGGGGGGGGGGTAGAGAGACCCAGTACTTC.